The present entry profiles one T cell receptor (beta chain) with its context. The data stem from a study of cytomegalovirus exposure and HLA in healthy donors. Germline-derived CDR1 and CDR2 are SNHLY and FYNNEI. This CDR3 comprises 12 residues. V was clipped by 8 bases and J by 5 bases, with 13 bases between them. PCR employed 60 Vbeta and 13 Jbeta primers. Assay: immunoSEQ multiplex PCR; the TCRdb copy retains only in-frame clones and omits some. The repertoire includes approximately 89,000 clones, about 80% of them detected once, and just over 1.4% sits in the top ten. Sequencing was carried out using PBMCs. V is TRBV2 and J is TRBJ2-7, with a possible D match to TRBD1 (7 bases). This TCR came from a male donor in good health and CMV-seronegative. CDR3 protein: CASVRDSHEQYF. The CDR3 DNA reads TGTGCCAGCGTGCGGGACAGCCACGAGCAGTACTTC.